This paragraph reports one T cell receptor beta chain. This entry belongs to a study of T cells expressing NK-cell markers. At the level of the study: Sorted CD3+CD56+NKG2C+, CD3+CD56+NKG2C- and CD3+CD56-NKG2C+ T-cell subsets were beta-chain profiled. Among eight sequenced donors, seven carried HCMV seropositivity while one was seronegative.

The CDR3 extends over 13 amino acids. Germline V lookup: CDR1 SGHTA, CDR2 FQGNSA. TCRdb re-called the 5' RACE reads; one entry per CDR3 protein, DNA not given. The table lists hundreds of thousands of distinct CDR3 sequences, with more than 3.5% in the top ten. This chain connects TRBV7-2 to TRBJ2-7; as DNA is missing, the TRBD1 call by TCRdb cannot be tested. Sample: blood T cells: a sorted CD56 or NKG2C T cell subset, CD4+ or CD8+ T cells, or bulk PBMC T cells (not recorded which). The source is a woman between 18 and 70 years old in good health. The CDR3 loop reads CASSSTLAYEQYF.